Below, one TCR beta chain is given with its context. This entry comes from a study of blood T cell repertoires in COVID-19. As for the study in general: Whether acute or convalescent, the COVID-19 samples came from the United States, Italy and Spain. PBMCs, B-cell-depleted T cells, or T cells provided the cDNA or gDNA that made up the material.

Original processing methods: The assay estimated nucleated cells by amplifying reference gene primers. The data were produced by immunoSEQ multiplex PCR, yet TCRdb's version contains in-frame clones alone and is incomplete. That table supplies the V and J calls and clone size; D and trimming were determined from the DNA. The sample consists of 150,000 to 200,000 clones, around 87% of them appearing once. Germline CDR1 is SGHNT and CDR2 is YYREEE (reference sequence). The CDR3 loop spans 14 amino acids. Trimming cost V 6 bases and J 0 bases, with 9 bases left between them. This clonotype was obtained from a man younger than 30 with acute or convalescent COVID-19. This sequence joins TRBV5-4 and TRBJ2-2, with a weak D call TRBD2 (6 bases). What was sequenced was peripheral blood. CDR3 in amino acids: CASMEGTNTGELFF. The DNA of the CDR3 is TGTGCCAGCATGGAGGGCACGAACACCGGGGAGCTGTTTTTT.